Presented here are 15 T cell receptor beta chains from one specimen sequenced in a study of blood T cell repertoires in COVID-19. The method was immunoSEQ multiplex PCR; TCRdb's version includes in-frame clones alone and lacks a portion of them. The table lists about 380,000 clones, around 89% of them singletons. The sample consisted of PBMCs or T cells enriched from blood (not recorded which). These receptor sequences come from a woman between 18 and 30 years old who had recovered from COVID-19.

The chain has TRBV4-3 and TRBJ1-1; TRBD1 is a possible D gene (5 bases). V lost 1 base to trimming and J lost 5 bases, with 11 bases between them. This CDR3 contains 14 residues. CDR1 is LGHNA, CDR2 YSLEER, per germline. DNA of the CDR3: TGCGCCAGCAGCCAAGTGGGACTCCGGACTGAAGCTTTCTTT. Encoded protein: CASSQVGLRTEAFF.

Details on this clone: Other DNA sequences in this sample translate to the same CDR3. This chain connects TRBV7-3 to TRBJ1-1, with D possibly being TRBD1 (6 bases). Germline loops: CDR1 SGHTA, CDR2 FQGTGA. CDR3 length equals 13 residues. Trimming removed 4 bases at V and 4 bases at J, with 10 bases between. CDR3 loop: CASSSQGSTEAFF. For the CDR3, the DNA is TGTGCCAGCAGCTCACAGGGTTCCACTGAAGCTTTCTTT.

The V gene is TRBV6-1, the J gene TRBJ1-2; D call uncertain. CDR1 MNHNS and CDR2 SASEGT come from the germline V gene. The CDR3 consists of 15 residues. V was shortened by 3 bases and J by 2 bases, with 13 bases between the two germline ends. As DNA, the CDR3 is TGTGCCAGCAGTGAGTCGTTCGCGGAAAACTATGGCTACACCTTC. Its protein is CASSESFAENYGYTF.

The chain couples TRBV5-6 to TRBJ1-5; TRBD1 aligns across 9 bases. The germline V gene encodes CDR1 SGHDT and CDR2 YYEEEE. The CDR3 has 13 amino acids. J lost 4 bases, V lost 7 bases, and 3 bases had no gene match. CDR3 protein: CASRDRVNQPQHF. The CDR3 bases are TGTGCCAGCCGGGACAGGGTTAATCAGCCCCAGCATTTT.

J is TRBJ2-5 and V is TRBV9; TRBD2 matches at 7 bases. The CDR3 totals 16 residues. CDR1 is SGDLS, CDR2 YYNGEE, per germline. J was trimmed by 3 bases and V by 0 bases; bases with no gene match: 8. CDR3 DNA: TGTGCCAGCAGCGTAGGACTAGCCCCCGTAAAAGAGACCCAGTACTTC. This gives the protein CASSVGLAPVKETQYF. The full variable domain, rest sourced from reference TRBV9 and TRBJ2-5, is DSGVTQTPKHLITATGQRVTLRCSPRSGDLSVYWYQQSLDQGLQFLIQYYNGEERAKGNILERFSAQQFPDLHSELNLSSLELGDSALYFCASSVGLAPVKETQYFGPGTRLLVL.

Comment on this clone: Additional DNA sequences in this sample encode the identical CDR3. The rearrangement links TRBV6-5 to TRBJ1-5; D not resolved. Germline values: CDR1 MNHEY, CDR2 SVGAGI. The CDR3 totals 13 residues. V gave up 0 bases and J gave up 3 bases, with 3 bases separating them. DNA of the CDR3: TGTGCCAGCAGTTACTCCCTCAATCAGCCCCAGCATTTT. This codes for CASSYSLNQPQHF.

The genes are TRBV19 and TRBJ2-4; maybe TRBD2 (6 bases). Germline loops: CDR1 LNHDA, CDR2 SQIVND (reference sequence). The CDR3 consists of 16 residues. Deletions cut 6 bases from V and 1 base from J, with 16 bases between. The CDR3 region is CASRPRPGGAKNIQYF. The CDR3 coding sequence is TGTGCCAGTAGGCCTAGGCCTGGGGGGGCCAAAAACATTCAGTACTTC.

The rearrangement links TRBV19 to TRBJ1-3; D unclear. V lost 5 bases to trimming and J lost 0 bases, with 14 bases between them. This CDR3 has 16 residues. Germline loops: CDR1 LNHDA, CDR2 SQIVND (reference sequence). CDR3 nucleotide sequence: TGTGCCAGTAGTCTAAGTCCTTTCGGCTCTGGAAACACCATATATTTT. As protein: CASSLSPFGSGNTIYF. Variable domain in full (rest from reference TRBV19 and TRBJ1-3): DGGITQSPKYLFRKEGQNVTLSCEQNLNHDAMYWYRQDPGQGLRLIYYSQIVNDFQKGDIAEGYSVSREKKESFPLTVTSAQKNPTAFYLCASSLSPFGSGNTIYFGEGSWLTVV.

The rearrangement uses TRBV24-1 and TRBJ1-1; TRBD1 matches 8 bases. The CDR3 covers 17 residues. Germline V lookup: CDR1 KGHDR, CDR2 SFDVKD. V was clipped by 4 bases and J by 7 bases; unmatched bases: 16. CDR3 residues: CATSEDGTGPSCVEAFF. For the CDR3, the DNA is TGTGCCACCAGTGAGGACGGGACAGGACCCTCTTGTGTTGAAGCTTTCTTT.

This chain joins TRBV28 and TRBJ2-3, with TRBD2 as a possible D gene (6 bases). CDR1 and CDR2 from the germline V gene are MDHEN and SYDVKM. CDR3 size: 16 residues. With 2 bases removed from V and 0 bases from J, the gap between germline ends came to 12 bases. In nucleotides, the CDR3 is TGTGCCAGCAGTTTAGGAGGGCGGGGAAGCACAGATACGCAGTATTTT. Translating it yields CASSLGGRGSTDTQYF.

V usage is TRBV6-5 and J usage is TRBJ1-1, with unresolved D. The germline V and J ends were trimmed by 6 bases and 3 bases, with 5 bases remaining between them. Germline CDR1 and CDR2: MNHEY and SVGAGI. The CDR3 extends over 11 amino acids. The CDR3 reads CASRDYTEAFF. CDR3 nucleotide sequence: TGTGCCAGCAGGGACTACACTGAAGCTTTCTTT.

The chain recombines TRBV7-9 with TRBJ2-7, with 7 nucleotides matching TRBD2. Germline loops: CDR1 SEHNR, CDR2 FQNEAQ (reference sequence). The V and J ends lost 3 bases and 2 bases, in that order; junction bases with no gene match: 4. The CDR3 spans 14 residues. Here the CDR3 reads CASSLRGSTYEQYF. Written as DNA, the CDR3 is TGTGCCAGCAGCTTGCGGGGGAGCACCTACGAGCAGTACTTC.

The genes are TRBV12-3 or TRBV12-4 and TRBJ1-6; unclear D gene. The length of the CDR3 is 13 residues. V dropped 6 bases and J dropped 10 bases, with 13 bases sitting between them. CDR3 sequence: CASSTRNRSPLHF. In DNA form, the CDR3 reads TGTGCCAGCAGCACTCGAAACCGGTCACCCCTCCACTTT.

The V call is TRBV27, the J call TRBJ2-5, with TRBD2 matching over 7 bases. Germline-derived CDR1 and CDR2 are MNHEY and SMNVEV (reference sequence). This CDR3 comprises 12 residues. The ends lost 5 bases at V and 6 bases at J; junction bases unmatched: 3. In nucleotides, the CDR3 is TGTGCCAGCAGTCCAGCGGGGCAGACCCAGTACTTC. Amino acids: CASSPAGQTQYF.

The V call is TRBV6-5, the J call TRBJ1-3; D might be TRBD1 (5 bases). V lost 8 bases and J lost 0, with 8 bases in between. CDR3 length: 13 residues. Germline CDR1 and CDR2: MNHEY and SVGAGI. CDR3 nucleotide sequence: TGTGCCAGCGGCAGGGACTCTGGAAACACCATATATTTT. This encodes CASGRDSGNTIYF.